This T cell receptor beta chain appears in the sequencing data of a study of T cells in Graves' hyperthyroidism and ophthalmopathy. Looked up from germline, CDR1 is DFQATT and CDR2 is SNEGSKA (reference sequence). Trimming at V came to 6 bases and at J to 2 bases, leaving 9 bases not matched to a gene. The CDR3 runs 16 residues. Broader study findings: Blood also carried most thyroid clonotypes expanded above 0.001. Prediction of ophthalmopathy progression came a median around 6.5 months pre-onset.

What was amplified from RNA transcripts were TCR beta CDR3 regions. During a first-round RT-PCR of the TCR CDR3, the HTBI primer set was used. TCRdb reanalysed the multiplex PCR reads using MiXCR and keeps one entry per CDR3 protein. The table includes 380,000 or so distinct CDR3 sequences, 13% detected once. This clonotype was recorded many times. Its antigen is as yet unknown. This clonotype was sampled from a man aged 25 to 45 with Graves' hyperthyroidism that later progressed to Graves' ophthalmopathy. J is TRBJ2-5 and V is TRBV20-1, with 13 positions matching TRBD2. The sequenced sample consisted of blood. CDR3 in amino acids: CSATGTSGALQETQYF. CDR3 bases: TGCAGTGCAACCGGGACTAGCGGGGCCTTACAAGAGACCCAGTACTTC.